This T cell receptor beta chain was documented in a study of blood T cells in healthy people across ages. Regarding the study as a whole: More naive CD4+ cells and higher diversity marked long-lived donors relative to aged donors.

This clonotype was seen a single time. Its matching antigen is unknown. The draw of peripheral blood yielded around 10 milliliters from each donor. It was with a sample-barcoded 5' primer and a J-beta primer mix that a second PCR of about 6 to 11 cycles was run. TCRdb used MiXCR to reprocess the 5' RACE reads, holding one entry per CDR3 protein. The sample includes hundreds of thousands of distinct CDR3 sequences, 45% to 50% seen only once; the top ten take 30% to 35%. Between the trimmed V and J ends, which lost 1 base and 1 base, there was a span of 6 bases. This CDR3 is built from 13 residues. The germline V gene has CDR1 SGHRS and CDR2 YFSETQ.

The rearrangement links TRBV5-1 to TRBJ2-7; D is unclear. The clonotype originates from a woman aged 55-69 years in good health. Material: blood. The DNA for the CDR3 is TGCGCCAGCAGCTTGCCAAGATCCTACGAGCAGTACTTC. The encoded protein is CASSLPRSYEQYF.